The 6 T cell receptor beta chains reported below all come from one sample, sequenced in a study of tumor and adjacent non-tumor tissue in lung cancer. TCRbeta libraries were built with three rounds of nested PCR, modified from ARM-PCR. MiXCR, run by TCRdb on the multiplex PCR reads, gives a single entry per CDR3 protein. The sample includes around 99,000 distinct CDR3 sequences, 62% of them seen just once. The template was RNA from unsorted bulk tissue. Distant lung tissue was collected more than 3 cm away from the tumor edge. What was sequenced was distant non-tumor lung tissue. All receptors come from a man in his sixties with non-small cell lung cancer.

As regards this clonotype: Sequence at one end of the junction differs from germline and may be a read error. J is TRBJ1-4 and V is TRBV6-5; D is undetermined. The CDR3 runs 16 residues. Per germline, CDR1 MNHEY and CDR2 SVGAGI. Here the CDR3 reads CASSYRSGESSEKLFF. The CDR3 coding sequence is TGTGCCAGCAGTTATCGCAGCGGAGAGAGTAGTGAAAAACTCTTTTTT.

This clonotype turned up a few times. The chain couples TRBV5-1 to TRBJ2-7; 11 nucleotides agree with TRBD2. Germline CDR1 is SGHRS and CDR2 is YFSETQ. The CDR3 runs to 16 residues. With V trimmed by 4 bases and J by 1 base, 7 bases remained unmatched. CDR3 DNA sequence: TGCGCCAGCAGCCAAATAGCGGGAGGGTATTCCTACGAGCAGTACTTC. Its protein product is CASSQIAGGYSYEQYF. The whole variable domain, filled in from reference TRBV5-1 and TRBJ2-7, reads KAGVTQTPRYLIKTRGQQVTLSCSPISGHRSVSWYQQTPGQGLQFLFEYFSETQRNKGNFPGRFSGRQFSNSRSEMNVSTLELGDSALYLCASSQIAGGYSYEQYFGPGTRLTVT.

Concerning this clonotype itself: One end of the junction is discordant with germline, which a read error may explain. This chain links TRBV29-1 with TRBJ2-1, with D tentatively TRBD1 (6 bases). The CDR3 has 16 amino acids. CDR1 is SQVTM, CDR2 ANQGSEA, per germline. CDR3 sequence reads: CSANEATQGGMGGQFF. CDR3 in DNA: TGCAGCGCTAACGAGGCCACACAGGGCGGCATGGGTGGGCAGTTTTTC.

As for this clonotype: The CDR3 does not close with the conserved phenylalanine or tryptophan, likely indicating a read error. This rearrangement joins TRBV7-9 to TRBJ2-7; unclear D gene. Germline V gene lookup returns CDR1 SEHNR and CDR2 FQNEAQ (reference sequence). CDR3 size: 12 residues. The CDR3 here is CASSLGPGEQYC. The CDR3 DNA reads as TGTGCTAGCAGCTTAGGGCCCGGCGAGCAGTACTGC.

The gene calls are TRBV7-8 and TRBJ2-5; 9 bases line up with TRBD2. J lost 2 bases, V lost 0 bases, and 7 bases had no gene match. Germline-derived CDR1 and CDR2 are SGHVS and FQNEAQ. The CDR3 sequence is 17 residues long. CDR3 in DNA: TGTGCCAGCAGCTTAGCGGTGTTAGCGGGGGAACAAGAGACCCAGTACTTC. Protein sequence: CASSLAVLAGEQETQYF.

This clonotype came up a few times. The chain is built from TRBV19 and TRBJ1-1; D possibly corresponds to TRBD1 (6 bases). Germline values: CDR1 LNHDA, CDR2 SQIVND (reference sequence). This CDR3 comprises 16 residues. The V and J ends lost 7 bases and 0 bases respectively, with 18 bases between them. The CDR3 nucleotides are TGTGCCAGTAAAGAGGGACAACCTCGCTTGAACACTGAAGCTTTCTTT. Its protein is CASKEGQPRLNTEAFF. Full variable domain (remainder filled in from reference TRBV19 and TRBJ1-1): DGGITQSPKYLFRKEGQNVTLSCEQNLNHDAMYWYRQDPGQGLRLIYYSQIVNDFQKGDIAEGYSVSREKKESFPLTVTSAQKNPTAFYLCASKEGQPRLNTEAFFGQGTRLTVV.